The 24 T cell receptor beta chains presented below share a single source sample, sequenced in a study of OX40 agonist ivuxolimab in advanced cancers. The protocol was immunoSEQ multiplex PCR, while the TCRdb copy is restricted to in-frame clones and leaves out a portion. In the table there are roughly 29,000 clones, approximately 88% of which are singletons. Material: CD4+ or CD8+ T cells sorted from blood, obtained in a trial of the OX40 agonist ivuxolimab. These receptors were obtained from an adult with an advanced solid tumor such as melanoma, head and neck, liver or kidney cancer.

The rearrangement joins TRBV19 to TRBJ1-1; D remains ambiguous. CDR1 is LNHDA, CDR2 SQIVND, per germline (reference sequence). The CDR3 extends over 15 amino acids. V was pared by 9 bases and J by 0 bases, with 17 bases between. The CDR3 bases are TGTGCCAGCCGACGCTTGACACCTCTGAACACTGAAGCTTTCTTT. Translation gives CASRRLTPLNTEAFF.

The V and J genes are TRBV7-9 and TRBJ2-7; possibly TRBD1 or TRBD2 for D (5 bases each). Trimming removed 3 bases from V and 2 bases from J, with 14 bases in between. CDR1 and CDR2 (germline): SEHNR, FQNEAQ (reference sequence). CDR3 length: 15 residues. The CDR3 loop reads CASSFLDGAPYEQYF. The CDR3 nucleotides read TGTGCCAGCAGCTTCTTAGACGGGGCCCCCTACGAGCAGTACTTC.

V and J are TRBV21-1 and TRBJ1-1; the table assigns TRBD1, which was not confirmed against the DNA. TRBV21-1 is shown as a pseudogene. This CDR3 region has 12 residues. The CDR3 region is CASRQGETEAFF. For the CDR3, the DNA is TGTGCCAGCAGACAGGGAGAGACTGAAGCTTTCTTT.

J is TRBJ2-1 and V is TRBV7-9; 7 bases align to TRBD1. Germline trimming cut 5 bases from V and 2 bases from J; bases unmatched to any gene: 6. The CDR3 covers 15 residues. Germline V gene data show CDR1 as SEHNR and CDR2 as FQNEAQ (reference sequence). The CDR3 DNA reads as TGTGCCAGCAGCCCCCCCACAGGGGCCTACAATGAGCAGTTCTTC. Residues: CASSPPTGAYNEQFF.

The V call is TRBV27, the J call TRBJ2-1; 10 nucleotides align to TRBD2. The CDR3 covers 15 residues. Germline V gene data show CDR1 as MNHEY and CDR2 as SMNVEV (reference sequence). Trimming at V came to 5 bases and at J to 5 bases, leaving 6 bases not matched to a gene. CDR3 region: CASSATSGVHNEQFF. The DNA of the CDR3 is TGTGCCAGCAGTGCTACTAGCGGGGTTCACAATGAGCAGTTCTTC.

This sequence joins TRBV4-2 and TRBJ2-5; D is perhaps TRBD1 (7 bases). CDR3 length: 15 amino acids. Germline V lookup: CDR1 LGHNA, CDR2 YNFKEQ. V lost 0 bases and J lost 4, with 12 bases in between. The CDR3 spells CASSQEDQGGETQYF. The CDR3 bases are TGTGCCAGCAGCCAAGAAGACCAGGGGGGAGAGACCCAGTACTTC.

The V call is TRBV4-3, the J call TRBJ2-7; 9 bases match TRBD2. The CDR3 consists of 15 residues. CDR1 is LGHNA, CDR2 YSLEER, per germline. V was pared by 1 base and J by 4 bases, with 5 bases of the junction left unmatched. In DNA form, the CDR3 reads TGCGCCAGCAGCCAAGGTAGCGGGAGTGAGTACGAGCAGTACTTC. Its translation is CASSQGSGSEYEQYF.

The chain employs TRBV14 and TRBJ1-1; D unresolved. V dropped 0 bases and J dropped 5 bases, with 13 bases sitting between them. Germline V CDR1 and CDR2: SGHDN, FVKESK. CDR3 size: 15 residues. The CDR3, as DNA: TGTGCCAGCAGCCAAGAGGTCCCGTTTTATACTGAAGCTTTCTTT. Encoded protein: CASSQEVPFYTEAFF.

The V gene is TRBV7-7, the J gene TRBJ1-1; 7 bases fit TRBD1. J was trimmed by 5 bases and V by 5 bases; bases with no gene match: 5. This CDR3 contains 13 residues. Per germline, CDR1 SSHAT and CDR2 FNYEAQ (reference sequence). The DNA for the CDR3 is TGTGCCAGCAGCACAGGGGTGGGAACTGAAGCTTTCTTT. Residues: CASSTGVGTEAFF.

V is TRBV7-6 and J is TRBJ2-7, with unresolved D. The germline V gene encodes CDR1 SGHVS and CDR2 FNYEAQ. Trimming left V 0 bases short and J 5 bases short, with 5 bases between. CDR3 length: 12 amino acids. CDR3: CASSLALNEQYF. The CDR3 region has the DNA TGTGCCAGCAGCTTAGCGTTGAACGAGCAGTACTTC.

This rearrangement joins TRBV4-3 to TRBJ1-2; no clear D. Germline V gives CDR1 LGHNA, CDR2 YSLEER. The V gene lost 0 bases and the J gene lost 4 bases, with 15 bases spanning the gap. This CDR3 region has 16 residues. CDR3 amino acids: CASSQDPDGGFYGYTF. The CDR3 DNA reads as TGCGCCAGCAGCCAAGATCCGGACGGAGGGTTCTATGGCTACACCTTC.

The J gene is TRBJ1-5, the V gene TRBV5-4; D remains ambiguous. Germline V gene data show CDR1 as SGHNT and CDR2 as YYREEE (reference sequence). V was shortened by 0 bases and J by 7 bases, with 8 bases between the two germline ends. This CDR3 has 13 residues. The CDR3 DNA follows: TGTGCCAGCAGCTTGGCCCCAGACCAGCCCCAGCATTTT. Encoded protein: CASSLAPDQPQHF.

CDR3 DNA: TGTGCCAGCAGTTTGGTGTCTGACGGGGAGCAGTTCTTC. Protein sequence: CASSLVSDGEQFF. V is TRBV27 and J is TRBJ2-1; the D is unclear. Trimming pared 3 bases from V and 10 bases from J, leaving 13 bases between. Germline values: CDR1 MNHEY, CDR2 SMNVEV (reference sequence). This CDR3 contains 13 residues.

This clone was seen a single time. V is TRBV5-8 and J is TRBJ1-5; D uncertain. V was shortened by 7 bases and J by 0 bases, with 20 bases between the two germline ends. CDR1 and CDR2 from the germline V gene are SGHTS and YDEGEE. CDR3 length equals 17 residues. The CDR3 region is CASVRTTRSDSNQPQHF. The DNA of the CDR3 is TGTGCCAGCGTGAGGACCACTAGGTCGGATAGCAATCAGCCCCAGCATTTT.

This chain uses TRBV5-4 with TRBJ2-7; TRBD1 might be the D (5 bases). The V and J ends lost 4 bases and 1 base respectively, with 12 bases between them. Germline V lookup: CDR1 SGHNT, CDR2 YYREEE (reference sequence). CDR3 size: 14 residues. CDR3 sequence (DNA): TGTGCCAGCAGCCCAGTTGCAGGGTCCTACGAGCAGTACTTC. Its protein is CASSPVAGSYEQYF.

This clone has a single count. The chain is built from TRBV29-1 and TRBJ2-2; perhaps TRBD2 as D (6 bases). The V gene lost 4 bases and the J gene lost 3 bases, with 9 bases spanning the gap. There are 13 residues in the CDR3. Germline assignment: CDR1 SQVTM and CDR2 ANQGSEA. CDR3 DNA sequence: TGCAGCGTTGCCTCGGGAGACACCGGGGAGCTGTTTTTT. Translated, it gives CSVASGDTGELFF.

The genes are TRBV6-5 and TRBJ2-3, with TRBD2 as a possible D gene (5 bases). Germline V gives CDR1 MNHEY, CDR2 SVGAGI. The germline V and J ends were trimmed by 5 bases and 2 bases, with 11 bases remaining between them. The CDR3 is made up of 14 amino acids. DNA of the CDR3: TGTGCCAGCAGTCTTTACGGGGACACAGATACGCAGTATTTT. Its translation is CASSLYGDTDTQYF.

This clone was detected only a few times. The chain couples TRBV6-6 to TRBJ1-5; 8 bases are a match to TRBD1. The germline gives CDR1 MNHNY, CDR2 SVGAGI (reference sequence). V shed 6 bases, J shed 0 bases, and the junction held 4 bases outside the gene matches. This CDR3 comprises 15 residues. In DNA, the CDR3 is TGTGCCAGCAGGGACAGGGATAATAGCAATCAGCCCCAGCATTTT. Translation: CASRDRDNSNQPQHF.

The chain couples TRBV5-1 to TRBJ2-5; the match to TRBD2 covers 7 bases. CDR1 SGHRS and CDR2 YFSETQ come from the germline V gene. The CDR3 is 15 amino acids. V lost 0 bases and J lost 0; bases outside the gene matches: 2. In nucleotides, the CDR3 is TGCGCCAGCAGCTTGGACGGGGGGTACCAAGAGACCCAGTACTTC. It specifies CASSLDGGYQETQYF.

The chain is built from TRBV5-5 and TRBJ2-7; D not resolved. V was cut by 4 bases and J by 8 bases, with 22 bases left in between. The CDR3 extends over 15 amino acids. Germline-derived CDR1 and CDR2 are SGHKS and YYEKEE (reference sequence). The CDR3 here is CASSGVPGEWYKQYF. CDR3 DNA sequence: TGTGCCAGCAGCGGGGTGCCAGGCGAATGGTATAAGCAGTACTTC.

The V call is TRBV27, the J call TRBJ2-7; D remains unclear. Germline V CDR1 and CDR2: MNHEY, SMNVEV (reference sequence). The V end was cut by 5 bases, the J end by 6 bases, with 17 bases between. This CDR3 has 14 residues. The CDR3 protein is CASSPGQPVVEQYF. Here the CDR3 DNA reads TGTGCCAGCAGTCCGGGCCAGCCGGTCGTCGAGCAGTACTTC.

This clone was observed a few times. The rearrangement uses TRBV18 and TRBJ1-1; TRBD1 might be the D (5 bases). V shed 6 bases and J shed 8 bases, with 10 bases lying between them. Germline V gene data show CDR1 as KGHSH and CDR2 as LQKENI. The CDR3 has 11 residues. The CDR3 DNA sequence: TGTGCCAGCTCTTCCGAGGGGGAAGCTTTCTTT. Protein: CASSSEGEAFF.

DNA for the CDR3: TGCGCCAGCAGCTTGGGAACGGCTCCTGGTAATTCACCCCTCCACTTT. This codes for CASSLGTAPGNSPLHF. The chain uses TRBV5-1 and TRBJ1-6, with unresolved D. There are 16 residues in the CDR3. Germline CDR1 and CDR2: SGHRS and YFSETQ. V was clipped by 0 bases and J by 6 bases, with 13 bases between them.

This chain joins TRBV7-9 and TRBJ2-7, with D perhaps matching TRBD1 (7 bases). CDR1 is SEHNR and CDR2 is FQNEAQ in the germline V gene (reference sequence). The length of the CDR3 is 15 residues. The ends were cut back, 2 bases at V and 0 bases at J, with 11 bases in the middle. CDR3 in amino acids: CASSLQGGSSYEQYF. The CDR3 DNA reads TGTGCCAGCAGCTTACAGGGGGGAAGCTCCTACGAGCAGTACTTC.